The clone carrying this TCR beta chain was seen a single time. The antigen is undetermined. The source of the sample is a study of T cell responses to AZD1222 COVID-19 vaccine. Study-level background: Doses given second, at about 4 or about 12 weeks, were pooled. General study points: The number of AZD1222 recipients seropositive at baseline was only 6 or 7. Receipt of two AZD1222 doses was followed by a rise in Spike-specific TCR breadth and depth. Donors skewed white British and female; clonal diversity was possibly underestimated.

V lost 8 bases, J lost 7 bases, and 14 bases lay in between. CDR1 and CDR2 from the germline V gene are SNHLY and FYNNEI. The CDR3 is 13 residues long. TCRdb's copy holds only in-frame clones and misses some; the assay was immunoSEQ multiplex PCR. The sample has about 110,000 clones, 88% seen once; the top ten hold approximately 15%. This sequence joins TRBV2 and TRBJ1-4, with a possible D match to TRBD1 (6 bases). This receptor was identified in an adult in good health. Source: peripheral blood, taken on day 0 of AZD1222 vaccination. CDR3 nucleotide sequence: TGTGCCAGCGAACTCGGGACACGTGAAAAACTGTTTTTT. Translated, it gives CASELGTREKLFF.